The present entry profiles one T cell receptor beta chain with its context. Its specificity is not known. This specimen belongs to a study of vaccination and CD4 T cells after COVID-19. At the level of the study: As a positive control, some control cultures were given a CEFX pool, while others were given an HIV-1 Nef pool or no peptide.

The treatment: approximately nine-day PBMC culture with coronavirus spike peptide pools or control peptides (ViraFEST assay). The Oncomine TCR Beta short-read assay sequenced DNA from cultured CD4+ T cells. MiXCR, run by TCRdb on the PCR reads, gives a single entry per CDR3 protein. The repertoire consists of 9,500 to 15,000 distinct CDR3 sequences, with around half occurring once and the leading ten covering 17%. The ends lost 4 bases at V and 6 bases at J; junction bases unmatched: 10. CDR1 is MDHEN and CDR2 is SYDVKM in the germline V gene. This CDR3 spans 15 amino acids. The study's findings and limits: This study had few convalescent patients and no early post-infection samples.

This sample comprised cultured CD4+ T cells from blood, obtained after SARS-CoV-2 vaccination. The chain is built from TRBV28 and TRBJ1-1; 8 positions agree with TRBD1. The TCR comes from a human donor with COVID-19. CDR3 loop: CASSSSGGWGSEAFF. The CDR3 bases are TGTGCCAGCAGTTCATCAGGGGGCTGGGGCTCTGAAGCTTTCTTT.